This record looks at one TCR beta chain sequence and its context. In germline, CDR1 is SNHLY, CDR2 FYNNEI. The CDR3 loop spans 16 amino acids. Trimming removed 4 bases at V and 1 base at J, with 16 bases between. Assay used: immunoSEQ multiplex PCR; TCRdb lists only in-frame clones, some missing. Of roughly 120,000 clones listed, roughly 90% were seen once; the top ten hold approximately 4.5%. The sample comes from a study of T cell responses to AZD1222 COVID-19 vaccine. The chain has TRBV2 and TRBJ1-2; tentative D call: TRBD1 (6 bases). Sequencing used peripheral blood, obtained on day 0 of AZD1222 vaccination. The sequence came from an adult in good health. This chain's CDR3 is CASSVVKGGFNYGYTF. The CDR3 DNA is TGTGCCAGCAGTGTTGTAAAGGGGGGATTTAACTATGGCTACACCTTC. Full variable domain (outside the CDR3, taken from reference TRBV2 and TRBJ1-2): EPEVTQTPSHQVTQMGQEVILRCVPISNHLYFYWYRQILGQKVEFLVSFYNNEISEKSEIFDDQFSVERPDGSNFTLKIRSTKLEDSAMYFCASSVVKGGFNYGYTFGSGTRLTVV.